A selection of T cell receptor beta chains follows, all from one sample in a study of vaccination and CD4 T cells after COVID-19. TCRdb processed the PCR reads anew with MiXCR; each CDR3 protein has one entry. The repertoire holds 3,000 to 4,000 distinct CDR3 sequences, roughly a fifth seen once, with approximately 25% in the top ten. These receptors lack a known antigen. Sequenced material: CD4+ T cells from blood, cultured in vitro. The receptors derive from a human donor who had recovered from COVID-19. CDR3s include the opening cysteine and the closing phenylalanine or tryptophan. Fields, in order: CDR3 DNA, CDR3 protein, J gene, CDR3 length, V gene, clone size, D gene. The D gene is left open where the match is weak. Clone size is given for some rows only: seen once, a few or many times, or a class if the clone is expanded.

TGTGCCAGCAACATGCCGAGAAGTGGAGGCTACACCTTC CASNMPRSGGYTF TRBJ1-2 13 TRBV6-1 medium-sized .
TGCGCCAGCAGCACCGGACGGAACTCTGGAAACACCATATATTTT CASSTGRNSGNTIYF TRBJ1-3 15 TRBV5-1 few .
TGTGCCAGCTCCCCCTGGGGGTCCCACACAGATACGCAGTATTTT CASSPWGSHTDTQYF TRBJ2-3 15 TRBV2 few .
TGTGCCAGCAACCGACAGTACGGGCTTTCCGAGCAGTACTTC CASNRQYGLSEQYF TRBJ2-7 14 TRBV2 medium-sized .
TGCAGTGCTAGAGATTCAACTCCGAGCTCCTACGAGCAGTACTTC CSARDSTPSSYEQYF TRBJ2-7 15 TRBV20-1 . .
TGTGCCAGCACCTCGAACCGACAGATCTTCCATGGCTACACCTTC CASTSNRQIFHGYTF TRBJ1-2 15 TRBV28 few .
TGTGCCAGCAGCGGTGGGGGGGCGCACACCTTC CASSGGGAHTF TRBJ1-2 11 TRBV12-3/TRBV12-4 . .
TGTGCCTGGAGTGTTCGAGAGACCCAGTACTTC CAWSVRETQYF TRBJ2-5 11 TRBV30 . .
TGTGCCTGGAGCGGAGGGACAGGGGGTAGTCAGCCCCAGCATTTT CAWSGGTGGSQPQHF TRBJ1-5 15 TRBV30 few TRBD1
TGTGCCAGCAGCTTGCCCCCGACAGATACGCAGTATTTT CASSLPPTDTQYF TRBJ2-3 13 TRBV5-6 . .
TGTGCCAGCAGTTTAGCCGGGACTAGGGGGAATGAGCAGTTCTTC CASSLAGTRGNEQFF TRBJ2-1 15 TRBV12-3/TRBV12-4 few TRBD2
TGTGCCAGCAGACAGAAGGGACCGTCTACCTACGAGCAGTACTTC CASRQKGPSTYEQYF TRBJ2-7 15 TRBV6-1 few .
TGTGCCAGCAGGCCGTACCGGGACCGCGCTAACTATGGCTACACCTTC CASRPYRDRANYGYTF TRBJ1-2 16 TRBV6-1 few .
TGCAGTGCTGGGGTGGGAGGGTTGTCTAACTATGGCTACACCTTC CSAGVGGLSNYGYTF TRBJ1-2 15 TRBV20-1 medium-sized .
TGTGCCAGCAGGAACTACTGGGACGGGAACACTGAAGCTTTCTTT CASRNYWDGNTEAFF TRBJ1-1 15 TRBV6-1 medium-sized .
TGTGCCAGCAGACAGCCGACAGTCTCTGGAAACACCATATATTTT CASRQPTVSGNTIYF TRBJ1-3 15 TRBV21-1 medium-sized .
TGTGCCAGCAGCGTAGAGGGGGGTAACACCATATATTTT CASSVEGGNTIYF TRBJ1-3 13 TRBV9 . .
TGTGCCAGCAGCTGGGGGCGGGGGTGGACTGAAGCTTTCTTT CASSWGRGWTEAFF TRBJ1-1 14 TRBV5-8 few .
TGTGCCAGCAGCGCCGCACAACAGGGTTGGGGAAACACCATATATTTT CASSAAQQGWGNTIYF TRBJ1-3 16 TRBV9 . .
TGTGCCAGCAGCAGGGGTGGGGGCCAGAACACTGAAGCTTTCTTT CASSRGGGQNTEAFF TRBJ1-1 15 TRBV7-2 medium-sized .
TGCAGCGGCAGGCCCCGCGCAGATACGCAGTATTTT CSGRPRADTQYF TRBJ2-3 12 TRBV29-1 . .
TGTGCCAGCAGCTTTGGGGGGCTCACAGATACGCAGTATTTT CASSFGGLTDTQYF TRBJ2-3 14 TRBV5-4 few .
TGTGCCAGCAGTTTGACGAGGGATAATTCACCCCTCCACTTT CASSLTRDNSPLHF TRBJ1-6 14 TRBV12-3/TRBV12-4 medium-sized .
TGCAGCGTTGCGGTCGAGGGACAGGGCTATGGCTACACCTTC CSVAVEGQGYGYTF TRBJ1-2 14 TRBV29-1 . TRBD1
TGTGCCAGCAGTGAACAAGGGGAGGGCTACACCTTC CASSEQGEGYTF TRBJ1-2 12 TRBV6-1 medium-sized .
TGTGCCAGCAGTACCTCGGGAGGGAAGGGGAGAAGAAACACCATATATTTT CASSTSGGKGRRNTIYF TRBJ1-3 17 TRBV6-1 . .
TGCGCCAGCAGTCACCCGGCGTTCTCCCTATCCTACGAGCAGTACTTC CASSHPAFSLSYEQYF TRBJ2-7 16 TRBV23-1 . .
TGCGCCAGCAGTGAGTCGACAGTCCCGAATGAGCAGTTCTTC CASSESTVPNEQFF TRBJ2-1 14 TRBV10-1 . .
TGTGCCAGCACGCCCCAGTTCGTAGATACGCAGTGTTTT CASTPQFVDTQCF TRBJ2-3 13 TRBV12-3/TRBV12-4 . .
TGTGCCAGCAGTTACGGGCAGGGGAGCTCCTACGAGCAGTACTTC CASSYGQGSSYEQYF TRBJ2-7 15 TRBV6-5 few .
TGTGCCAGCAGTGGAGGGGCGAACACTGAAGCTTTCTTT CASSGGANTEAFF TRBJ1-1 13 TRBV2 medium-sized .
TGTGCCAGCAGCTTTGACACAGGGGGCGGTCAGCCCCAGCATTTT CASSFDTGGGQPQHF TRBJ1-5 15 TRBV5-5 . TRBD1
TGTGCCAGCAGCGGACTGATTAATTCACCCCTCCACTTT CASSGLINSPLHF TRBJ1-6 13 TRBV12-3/TRBV12-4 . .
TGCAGCGTTGAACCGGGACACCCTAACTATGGCTACACCTTC CSVEPGHPNYGYTF TRBJ1-2 14 TRBV29-1 . .
TGCAGTGCTAGTTTGTCTGCTGGGTACAATGAGCAGTTCTTC CSASLSAGYNEQFF TRBJ2-1 14 TRBV20-1 medium-sized .
TGCGCCAGCAGCTTCCAGAGCTCCTATAATTCACCCCTCCACTTT CASSFQSSYNSPLHF TRBJ1-6 15 TRBV5-1 . .
TGTGCCAGCAGGCCTAAGGGCGGGTCCTTAGCTTTCTTT CASRPKGGSLAFF TRBJ1-1 13 TRBV6-1 few .
TGTGCCAGCAGTTTCGGCAGAAATAGCAATCAGCCCCAGCATTTT CASSFGRNSNQPQHF TRBJ1-5 15 TRBV27 . .
TGTGCCTGGAGTTCGGGACAGGATAATTCACCCCTCCACTTT CAWSSGQDNSPLHF TRBJ1-6 14 TRBV30 . TRBD1
TGCAGTGCCCGACGGGGGGATCGAGATGGCTACACCTTC CSARRGDRDGYTF TRBJ1-2 13 TRBV20-1 few .
TGTGCCAGCAGCTTAGCAGACTTCAATCAGCCCCAGCATTTT CASSLADFNQPQHF TRBJ1-5 14 TRBV7-9 medium-sized .
TGTGCCAGCAGTCTTACAGGGCAGGGCTACGAGCAGTACTTC CASSLTGQGYEQYF TRBJ2-7 14 TRBV6-1 . .
TGTGCCATCAGTGCGAGAGAGGCGGGCTCTGGAAACACCATATATTTT CAISAREAGSGNTIYF TRBJ1-3 16 TRBV10-3 once .
TGTGCCAGCAGACAACAGGGAAGGACCGGGGAGCTGTTTTTT CASRQQGRTGELFF TRBJ2-2 14 TRBV2 medium-sized .
TGTGCCAGCATTCCGCAGGGTGGCTATGGCTACACCTTC CASIPQGGYGYTF TRBJ1-2 13 TRBV2 few .
TGTGCCTGGAGTCCGATACCCTACGAGCAGTACTTC CAWSPIPYEQYF TRBJ2-7 12 TRBV30 . .
TGCAGTGCTAGGTCGTCCACAGGGAGACACTACAATGAGCAGTTCTTC CSARSSTGRHYNEQFF TRBJ2-1 16 TRBV20-1 . .
TGTGCCAGTACGGGACGGATCCTCACTAACTATGGCTACACCTTC CASTGRILTNYGYTF TRBJ1-2 15 TRBV2 few .
TGTGCCAGCAGGAAAGCCGGGGACCACGGCGAGCAGTACTTC CASRKAGDHGEQYF TRBJ2-7 14 TRBV6-1 large .
TGCAGTGCAAGGCCCAGCGGAGAGACCCAGTACTTC CSARPSGETQYF TRBJ2-5 12 TRBV20-1 medium-sized .
TGTGCCAGCAGACGCGGGCAGACCCAGTACTTC CASRRGQTQYF TRBJ2-5 11 TRBV12-3/TRBV12-4 . .